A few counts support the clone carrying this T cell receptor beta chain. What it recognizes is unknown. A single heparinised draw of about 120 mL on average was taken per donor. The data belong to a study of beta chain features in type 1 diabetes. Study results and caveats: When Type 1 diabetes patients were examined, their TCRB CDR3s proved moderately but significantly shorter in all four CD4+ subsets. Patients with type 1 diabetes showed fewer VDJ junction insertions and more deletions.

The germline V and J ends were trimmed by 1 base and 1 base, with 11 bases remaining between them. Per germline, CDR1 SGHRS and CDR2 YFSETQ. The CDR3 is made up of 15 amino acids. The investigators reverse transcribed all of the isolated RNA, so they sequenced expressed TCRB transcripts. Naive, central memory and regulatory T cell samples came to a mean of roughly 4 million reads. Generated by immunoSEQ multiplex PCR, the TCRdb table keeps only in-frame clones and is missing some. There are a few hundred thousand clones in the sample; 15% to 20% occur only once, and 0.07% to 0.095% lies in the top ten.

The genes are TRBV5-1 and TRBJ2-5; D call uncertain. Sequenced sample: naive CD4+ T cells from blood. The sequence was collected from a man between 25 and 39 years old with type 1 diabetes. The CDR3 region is CASSLSSGPQETQYF. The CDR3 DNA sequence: TGCGCCAGCAGCTTGTCCTCAGGACCCCAAGAGACCCAGTACTTC.